One and the same sample provided the 28 T cell receptor beta chains below, sequenced in a study of blood T cell repertoires in COVID-19. Assay: immunoSEQ multiplex PCR; the TCRdb copy retains only in-frame clones and omits some. The sample gives approximately 73,000 clones, 86% of which show up once; about 2.1% is in the top ten. The source material was peripheral blood. These receptors were collected from a woman aged 60-75 years with acute or convalescent COVID-19.

This clone was found once. The chain joins TRBV5-6 to TRBJ2-5, with 8 nucleotides matching TRBD2. The CDR3 totals 14 residues. The J segment lost 5 bases and the V segment lost 6 bases, leaving 9 bases of the junction unmatched. Per germline, CDR1 SGHDT and CDR2 YYEEEE. CDR3 residues: CASNSRGAVETQYF. As DNA, the CDR3 is TGTGCCAGCAATTCGCGGGGGGCGGTTGAGACCCAGTACTTC.

This sequence joins TRBV6-2 or TRBV6-3 and TRBJ2-1; D is possibly TRBD2 (5 bases). The CDR3 loop spans 16 amino acids. Germline V gene lookup returns CDR1 MNHEY and CDR2 SVGEGT. The V gene lost 0 bases and the J gene lost 3 bases, with 12 bases spanning the gap. The CDR3 region is CASSYSRVSYYNEQFF. The CDR3 DNA is TGTGCCAGCAGTTACTCGAGGGTGTCCTACTACAATGAGCAGTTCTTC.

This clone was found a few times. V usage is TRBV7-9 and J usage is TRBJ1-5, with D possibly TRBD1 on 5 matching bases. CDR3 size: 16 residues. Germline-derived CDR1 and CDR2 are SEHNR and FQNEAQ (reference sequence). Trimming removed 1 base at V and 3 bases at J, with 13 bases between. This CDR3 reads CASSLGLGRDNQPQHF. The CDR3, as DNA: TGTGCCAGCAGCTTAGGTCTCGGCAGGGACAATCAGCCCCAGCATTTT.

V is TRBV28 and J is TRBJ2-1, with 14 nucleotides matching TRBD2. The CDR3 runs 16 residues. Per the germline V gene, CDR1 is MDHEN and CDR2 is SYDVKM. J was trimmed by 14 bases and V by 4 bases; bases with no gene match: 13. For the CDR3, the DNA is TGTGCCAGCAGTTCCCCGGGGACTAGCGGGAGATCGTCCGAGTTCTTC. Amino acid sequence: CASSSPGTSGRSSEFF.

The V gene is TRBV27, the J gene TRBJ2-7, with D perhaps matching TRBD1 (6 bases). Germline lookup yields CDR1 MNHEY and CDR2 SMNVEV (reference sequence). The V end lost 5 bases, the J end lost 4 bases, and 15 bases lay between the germline ends. The CDR3 has 14 residues. The CDR3 sequence: CASSPDRLTYEQYF. For the CDR3, the DNA is TGTGCCAGCAGTCCCGACAGGTTGACATACGAGCAGTACTTC.

The genes are TRBV28 and TRBJ2-2; possible D gene TRBD1, 5 bases. V dropped 6 bases and J dropped 4 bases, with 18 bases sitting between them. CDR3 length equals 16 residues. The V gene's germline CDR1 is MDHEN and CDR2 SYDVKM. As DNA, the CDR3 is TGTGCCAGCAGATCTCCAGGCAGGGCAGGCACCGGGGAGCTGTTTTTT. It encodes CASRSPGRAGTGELFF.

The chain links TRBV6-1 to TRBJ2-1; possible D gene TRBD2, 5 bases. CDR3 length: 12 amino acids. Trimming removed 1 base at V and 11 bases at J, with 9 bases between. Per germline, CDR1 MNHNS and CDR2 SASEGT. This chain's CDR3 is CASSEGLAQQFF. DNA for the CDR3: TGTGCCAGCAGTGAAGGTTTAGCGCAGCAGTTCTTC.

The chain carries TRBV6-5 and TRBJ2-3; tentative D call: TRBD1 (6 bases). The CDR3 consists of 14 residues. Germline V gives CDR1 MNHEY, CDR2 SVGAGI. V lost 6 bases and J 5 bases, leaving 15 bases between the germline ends. DNA for the CDR3: TGTGCCAGCAGCCTGCGGACAGACGGAGATACGCAGTATTTT. Residues: CASSLRTDGDTQYF.

The gene calls are TRBV7-2 and TRBJ1-3, with TRBD1 matching 9 bases. Germline-derived CDR1 and CDR2 are SGHTA and FQGNSA. The trim removed 4 bases at V and 4 bases at J, leaving 5 bases unmatched. The CDR3 is 15 amino acids. In DNA form, the CDR3 reads TGTGCCAGCAGCTCACAGGGGGCGGGAGGAAACACCATATATTTT. It yields the protein CASSSQGAGGNTIYF.

This chain links TRBV27 with TRBJ1-1; the D is unclear. Between the trimmed V and J ends, which lost 1 base and 4 bases, there was a span of 7 bases. The CDR3 loop spans 13 amino acids. Germline loops: CDR1 MNHEY, CDR2 SMNVEV (reference sequence). The CDR3 DNA follows: TGTGCCAGCAGTTTATTTTCCAGCACTGAAGCTTTCTTT. Amino acid sequence: CASSLFSSTEAFF.

The gene calls are TRBV13 and TRBJ2-1, with TRBD1 as a possible D gene (5 bases). V was trimmed by 2 bases and J by 5 bases, leaving 10 bases between them. The CDR3 length is 14 residues. Germline V CDR1 and CDR2: PRHDT, FYEKMQ (reference sequence). The CDR3 DNA sequence: TGTGCCAGCAGCTTACTGGGGCGTAACAATGAGCAGTTCTTC. It encodes CASSLLGRNNEQFF.

V and J are TRBV23-1 and TRBJ2-7; 11 nucleotides match TRBD1. TRBV23-1 is an ORF, and what it does is uncertain. V shed 6 bases and J 1 base; nucleotides not matched to a gene: 5. The CDR3 has 15 residues. CDR3 nucleotide sequence: TGCGCCAGCAGCGAAGGGACAGGGGGATCCTACGAGCAGTACTTC. It is translated as CASSEGTGGSYEQYF.

This rearrangement joins TRBV2 to TRBJ2-7; 8 bases fit TRBD1. V dropped 6 bases and J dropped 3; count of bases not matched to a gene: 4. CDR3 length equals 13 residues. CDR1 SNHLY and CDR2 FYNNEI come from the germline V gene. This CDR3 reads CASSQDRDYEQYF. The CDR3 DNA sequence: TGTGCCAGCAGCCAGGACAGGGACTACGAGCAGTACTTC.

In this sample, this clone turned up a few times. The chain joins TRBV5-1 to TRBJ2-3; 11 positions agree with TRBD2. In germline, CDR1 is SGHRS, CDR2 YFSETQ. The J segment lost 5 bases and the V segment lost 4 bases, leaving 0 bases of the junction unmatched. The length of the CDR3 is 13 residues. The chain's CDR3 is CASSGLAGDTQYF. The CDR3, as DNA: TGCGCCAGCAGCGGACTAGCGGGAGATACGCAGTATTTT.

The chain links TRBV29-1 to TRBJ1-2; D is possibly TRBD1 (6 bases). The CDR3 length is 12 residues. Trimming shortened V by 6 bases and J by 1 base, and 9 bases separated the two germline ends. The germline CDR1 and CDR2 sequences are SQVTM and ANQGSEA. CDR3 residues: CSVGTLNYGYTF. Written as DNA, the CDR3 is TGCAGCGTGGGGACACTTAACTATGGCTACACCTTC.

This clone came up once. The genes are TRBV10-3 and TRBJ1-4, with D uncertain. Trimming pared 0 bases from V and 0 bases from J, leaving 5 bases between. This CDR3 has 15 amino acids. Looked up from germline, CDR1 is ENHRY and CDR2 is SYGVKD. The CDR3: CAISESTTTNEKLFF. CDR3 DNA: TGTGCCATCAGTGAGTCTACAACAACTAATGAAAAACTGTTTTTT.

The CDR3, as DNA: TGTGCCAGCAGACACCGGGACATAGGTTTAGGGAGCAATCAGCCCCAGCATTTT. Protein: CASRHRDIGLGSNQPQHF. V usage is TRBV28 and J usage is TRBJ1-5; TRBD1 might be the D (6 bases). V was clipped by 6 bases and J by 1 base, with 22 bases between them. This CDR3 has 18 amino acids. The germline V gene encodes CDR1 MDHEN and CDR2 SYDVKM.

V and J are TRBV24-1 and TRBJ1-4; 7 nucleotides agree with TRBD1. V trimming: 3 bases; J trimming: 6 bases; junction bases outside the gene matches: 6. Germline CDR1 and CDR2: KGHDR and SFDVKD. CDR3 length: 15 residues. CDR3 sequence: CATSDPGQGDEKLFF. CDR3 nucleotide sequence: TGTGCCACCAGTGATCCTGGGCAGGGGGATGAAAAACTGTTTTTT.

V usage is TRBV3-1 (or the pseudogene TRBV3-2) and J usage is TRBJ1-4; D may be TRBD1 (5 bases). This CDR3 has 15 amino acids. V lost 1 base to trimming and J lost 8 bases, with 14 bases between them. The germline gives CDR1 LGHDT, CDR2 YNNKEL (reference sequence). The CDR3 reads CASSQGEISGEKLFF. In DNA, the CDR3 is TGTGCCAGCAGCCAAGGCGAAATTTCAGGGGAAAAACTGTTTTTT.

V and J are TRBV28 and TRBJ2-7; TRBD1 agrees at 7 bases. The CDR3 length is 15 residues. The germline V gene has CDR1 MDHEN and CDR2 SYDVKM. Trimming removed 6 bases from V and 6 bases from J; junction bases left unmatched: 14. CDR3 sequence (DNA): TGTGCCAGCAGGGCTACAGGGGAAGACCCTCGCGAGCAGTACTTC. Amino acids: CASRATGEDPREQYF.

V and J are TRBV28 and TRBJ2-7; TRBD2 matches 8 bases. V dropped 5 bases and J dropped 7; count of bases not matched to a gene: 10. This CDR3 spans 14 amino acids. Germline V CDR1 and CDR2: MDHEN, SYDVKM. CDR3 region: CASSPDSGGREQYF. Written as DNA, the CDR3 is TGTGCCAGCAGTCCGGACAGCGGGGGACGGGAGCAGTACTTC.

CDR3 DNA: TGTGCCAGTAGTATAGGTTCCAGCAATGAGCAGTTCTTC. Protein: CASSIGSSNEQFF. The chain links TRBV19 to TRBJ2-1; D not certain. CDR3 length: 13 residues. Trimming took off 1 base at V and 6 bases at J, with 7 bases between the two ends. Germline values: CDR1 LNHDA, CDR2 SQIVND (reference sequence).

The V and J genes are TRBV7-6 and TRBJ2-1; 9 bases fit TRBD2. The germline V gene encodes CDR1 SGHVS and CDR2 FNYEAQ. This CDR3 spans 15 amino acids. With V trimmed by 2 bases and J by 9 bases, 8 bases remained unmatched. The CDR3 region is CASSLRGGASVEQFF. The CDR3 coding sequence is TGTGCCAGCAGCTTACGCGGGGGGGCCTCGGTTGAGCAGTTCTTC. Based on the CDR3 plus reference TRBV7-6 and TRBJ2-1, the full variable domain is GAGVSQSPRYKVTKRGQDVALRCDPISGHVSLYWYRQALGQGPEFLTYFNYEAQQDKSGLPNDRFSAERPEGSISTLTIQRTEQRDSAMYRCASSLRGGASVEQFFGPGTRLTVL.

This rearrangement joins TRBV7-2 to TRBJ2-5; TRBD2 matches at 7 bases. The CDR3 runs 15 residues. Looked up from germline, CDR1 is SGHTA and CDR2 is FQGNSA. The trim removed 4 bases at V and 1 base at J, leaving 6 bases unmatched. The CDR3, as DNA: TGTGCCAGCAGCTCAATAATAGCGGGCCAAGAGACCCAGTACTTC. This codes for CASSSIIAGQETQYF.

With regard to this clone: The limits of the CDR3 on the DNA are not certain, so only TCRdb's listed CDR3 is given. The genes are TRBV6-2 or TRBV6-3 and TRBJ1-2; the table's D call of TRBD1 was not tested on the DNA. CDR1 is MNHEY, CDR2 SVGEGT, per germline. The length of the CDR3 is 19 amino acids, counting both ends. The CDR3 loop reads CASSTSRRDRGRSGYGYTF.

The rearrangement uses TRBV5-1 and TRBJ2-7; D is possibly TRBD1 (6 bases). V shed 4 bases and J shed 1 base, with 12 bases lying between them. The CDR3 loop spans 14 amino acids. Germline CDR1 is SGHRS and CDR2 is YFSETQ. Here the CDR3 reads CASSPTGNSYEQYF. DNA of the CDR3: TGCGCCAGCAGCCCGACAGGAAATTCCTACGAGCAGTACTTC.

This clone turned up a few times. The chain has TRBV11-2 and TRBJ2-1; 11 nucleotides match TRBD1. The length of the CDR3 is 14 residues. The V gene end was trimmed by 5 bases and the J gene end by 8 bases; junction bases not matched to a gene: 5. From germline, CDR1 is SGHAT and CDR2 FQNNGV. The DNA for the CDR3 is TGTGCCAGCAGCCCGGGACAGGGGGACCATGAGCAGTTCTTC. Translated: CASSPGQGDHEQFF.

The sample holds a few counts of this clone. The J gene is TRBJ2-3, the V gene TRBV7-3; a weak D match, TRBD1 (5 bases). Trimming removed 1 base at V and 6 bases at J, with 11 bases between. Germline CDR1 SGHTA, CDR2 FQGTGA. CDR3 length: 14 residues. CDR3 sequence reads: CASSLIGPGDTQYF. The CDR3 nucleotides read TGTGCCAGCAGCTTAATAGGGCCAGGGGATACGCAGTATTTT.